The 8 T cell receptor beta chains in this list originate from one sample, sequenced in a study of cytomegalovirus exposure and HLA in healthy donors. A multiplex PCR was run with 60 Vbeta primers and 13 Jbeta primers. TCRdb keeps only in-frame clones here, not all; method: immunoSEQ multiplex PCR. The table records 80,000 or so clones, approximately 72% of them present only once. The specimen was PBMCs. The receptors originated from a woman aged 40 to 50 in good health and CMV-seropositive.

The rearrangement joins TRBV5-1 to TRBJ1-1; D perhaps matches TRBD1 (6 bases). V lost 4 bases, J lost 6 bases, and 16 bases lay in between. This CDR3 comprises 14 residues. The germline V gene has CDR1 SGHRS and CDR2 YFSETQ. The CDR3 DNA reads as TGCGCCAGCAGCGAAGGACAGTGGGGCCCTGAAGCTTTCTTT. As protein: CASSEGQWGPEAFF.

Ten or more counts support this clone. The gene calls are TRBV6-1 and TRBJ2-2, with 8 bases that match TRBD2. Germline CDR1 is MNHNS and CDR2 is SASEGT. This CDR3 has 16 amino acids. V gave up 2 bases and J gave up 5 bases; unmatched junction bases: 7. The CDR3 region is CASSETPGLGTGELFF. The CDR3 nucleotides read TGTGCCAGCAGTGAAACCCCGGGACTAGGGACCGGGGAGCTGTTTTTT.

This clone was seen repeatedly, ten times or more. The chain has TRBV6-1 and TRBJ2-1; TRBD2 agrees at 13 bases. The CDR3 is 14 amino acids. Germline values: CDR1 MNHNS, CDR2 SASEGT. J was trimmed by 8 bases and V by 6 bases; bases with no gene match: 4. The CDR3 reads CASSRTSGSYEQFF. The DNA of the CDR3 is TGTGCCAGCAGCCGGACTAGCGGGAGCTATGAGCAGTTCTTC.

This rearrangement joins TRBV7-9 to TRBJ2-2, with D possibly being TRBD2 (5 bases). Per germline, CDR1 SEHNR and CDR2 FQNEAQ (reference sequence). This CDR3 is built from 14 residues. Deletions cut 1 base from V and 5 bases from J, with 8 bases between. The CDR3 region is CASSLDGVTGELFF. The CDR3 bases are TGTGCCAGCAGCTTAGACGGGGTTACCGGGGAGCTGTTTTTT.

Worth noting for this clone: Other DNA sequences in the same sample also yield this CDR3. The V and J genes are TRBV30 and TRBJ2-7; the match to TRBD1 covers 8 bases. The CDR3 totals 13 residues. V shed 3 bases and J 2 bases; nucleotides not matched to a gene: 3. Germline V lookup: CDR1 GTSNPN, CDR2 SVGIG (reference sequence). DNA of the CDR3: TGTGCCTGGAGGGGACAGGCGCCCTACGAGCAGTACTTC. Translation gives CAWRGQAPYEQYF.

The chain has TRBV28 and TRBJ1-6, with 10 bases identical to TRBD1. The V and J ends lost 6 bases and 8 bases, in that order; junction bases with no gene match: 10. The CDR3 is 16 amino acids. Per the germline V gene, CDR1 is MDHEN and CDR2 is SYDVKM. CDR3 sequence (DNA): TGTGCCAGCAGCACCCCTGGGACAGGGGTTTATTCACCCCTCCACTTT. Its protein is CASSTPGTGVYSPLHF.

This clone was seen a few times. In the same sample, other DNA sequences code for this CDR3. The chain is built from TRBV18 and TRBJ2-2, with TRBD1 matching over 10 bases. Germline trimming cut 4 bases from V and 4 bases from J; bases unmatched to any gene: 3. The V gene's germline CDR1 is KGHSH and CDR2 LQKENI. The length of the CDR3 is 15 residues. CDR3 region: CASSQGQGGTGELFF. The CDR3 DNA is TGTGCCAGCTCACAAGGACAGGGGGGCACCGGGGAGCTGTTTTTT.

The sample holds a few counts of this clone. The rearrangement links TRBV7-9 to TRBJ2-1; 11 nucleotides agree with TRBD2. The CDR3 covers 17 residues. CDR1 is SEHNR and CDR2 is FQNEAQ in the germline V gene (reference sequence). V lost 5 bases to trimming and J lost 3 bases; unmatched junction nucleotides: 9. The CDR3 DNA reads TGTGCCAGCAGCCCCTCTGGGCTAGCGGGGGGCTACAATGAGCAGTTCTTC. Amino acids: CASSPSGLAGGYNEQFF.